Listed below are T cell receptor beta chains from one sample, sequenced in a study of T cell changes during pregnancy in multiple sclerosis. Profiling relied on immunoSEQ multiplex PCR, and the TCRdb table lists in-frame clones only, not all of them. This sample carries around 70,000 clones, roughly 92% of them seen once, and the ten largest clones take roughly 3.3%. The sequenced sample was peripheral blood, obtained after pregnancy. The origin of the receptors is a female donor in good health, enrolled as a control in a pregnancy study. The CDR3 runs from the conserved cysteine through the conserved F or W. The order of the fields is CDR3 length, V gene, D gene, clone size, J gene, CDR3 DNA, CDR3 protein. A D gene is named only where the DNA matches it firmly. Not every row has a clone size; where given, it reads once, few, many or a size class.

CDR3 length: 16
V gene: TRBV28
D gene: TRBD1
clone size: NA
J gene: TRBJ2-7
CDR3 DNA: TGTGCCAGCAGTTTCGTGGGGACAGACATACTACGCGGTGGGTACTTC
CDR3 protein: CASSFVGTDILRGGYF

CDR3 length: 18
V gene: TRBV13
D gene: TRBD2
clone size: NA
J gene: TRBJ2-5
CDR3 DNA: TGTGCCAGCAGCTTAGGTGGCACAGCGGGAGGCTTAAAAGAGACCCAGTACTTC
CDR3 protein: CASSLGGTAGGLKETQYF

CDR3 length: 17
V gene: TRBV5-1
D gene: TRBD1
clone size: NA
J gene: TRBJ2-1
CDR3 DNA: TGCGCCAGCAGCTTGGGACAGGGGACAGGGGGCCACAATGAGCAGTTCTTC
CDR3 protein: CASSLGQGTGGHNEQFF

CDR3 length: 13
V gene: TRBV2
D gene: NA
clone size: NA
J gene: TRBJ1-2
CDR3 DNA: TGTGCCAGCAGTGAAGCGGTCCGCGCGGGCTACACCTTC
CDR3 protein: CASSEAVRAGYTF

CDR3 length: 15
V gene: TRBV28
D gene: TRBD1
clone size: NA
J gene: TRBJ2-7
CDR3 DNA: TGTGCCAGCAGGACACCGGGACAGGGGGCCTACGAGCAGTACTTC
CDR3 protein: CASRTPGQGAYEQYF

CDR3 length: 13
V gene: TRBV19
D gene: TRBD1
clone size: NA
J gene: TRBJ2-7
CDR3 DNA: TGTGCCAGTAGACAGGGGGCTGGCTACGAGCAGTACTTC
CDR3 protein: CASRQGAGYEQYF

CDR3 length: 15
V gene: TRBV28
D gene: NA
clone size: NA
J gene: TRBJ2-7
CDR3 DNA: TGTGCCAGCAGTCCGATCAGGGGAAGCTCCTACGAGCAGTACTTC
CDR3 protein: CASSPIRGSSYEQYF

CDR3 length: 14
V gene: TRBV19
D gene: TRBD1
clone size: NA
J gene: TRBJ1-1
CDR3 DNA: TGTGCCAGTAGTAGAGACAGGGGTAACACTGAAGCTTTCTTT
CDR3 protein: CASSRDRGNTEAFF

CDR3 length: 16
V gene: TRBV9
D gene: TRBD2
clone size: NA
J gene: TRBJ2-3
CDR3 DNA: TGTGCCAGCAGCGTAGGGGGGAGCGGGGGAGGAGATACGCAGTATTTT
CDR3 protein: CASSVGGSGGGDTQYF

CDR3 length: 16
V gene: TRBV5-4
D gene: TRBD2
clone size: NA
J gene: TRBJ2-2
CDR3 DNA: TGTGCCAGCAATAAAGGGGAAGCGGGAGGGACCGGGGAGCTGTTTTTT
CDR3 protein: CASNKGEAGGTGELFF

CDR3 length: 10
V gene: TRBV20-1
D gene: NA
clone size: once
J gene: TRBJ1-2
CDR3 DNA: TGCAGTGCTGGACAGAATGGCTACACCTTC
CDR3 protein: CSAGQNGYTF

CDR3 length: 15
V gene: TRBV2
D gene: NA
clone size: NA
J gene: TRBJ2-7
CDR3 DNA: TGTGCCAGCAGTGTAGCGACCGGGGGAATCTACGAGCAGTACTTC
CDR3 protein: CASSVATGGIYEQYF

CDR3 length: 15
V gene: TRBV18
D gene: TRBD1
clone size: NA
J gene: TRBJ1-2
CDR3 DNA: TGTGCCAGCTCACCTGGACAGGGTCTGGGCTATGGCTACACCTTC
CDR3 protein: CASSPGQGLGYGYTF

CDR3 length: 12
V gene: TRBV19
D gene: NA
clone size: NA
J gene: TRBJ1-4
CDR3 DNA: TGTGCCAGTCGGGCAGGGGTTGCGGGTCTGTTTTTT
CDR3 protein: CASRAGVAGLFF

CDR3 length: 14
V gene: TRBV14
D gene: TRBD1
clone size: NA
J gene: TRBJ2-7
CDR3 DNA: TGTGCCAGCAGCCCGGACAGGGGGGGCTACGAGCAGTACTTC
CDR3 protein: CASSPDRGGYEQYF

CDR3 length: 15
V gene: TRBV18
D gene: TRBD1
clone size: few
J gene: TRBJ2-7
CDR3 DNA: TGTGCCAGCTCACCATCGACAGGGTCCTCCTACGAGCAGTACTTC
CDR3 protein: CASSPSTGSSYEQYF

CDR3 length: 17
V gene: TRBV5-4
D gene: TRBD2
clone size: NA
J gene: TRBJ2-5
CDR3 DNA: TGTGCCAGCAGCACTTGGACTAGCGGGAGATTCGAAGAGACCCAGTACTTC
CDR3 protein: CASSTWTSGRFEETQYF

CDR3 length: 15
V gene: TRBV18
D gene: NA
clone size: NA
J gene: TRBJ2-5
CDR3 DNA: TGTGCCAGCTCACCACCGAACAGGCAGCAAGAGACCCAGTACTTC
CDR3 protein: CASSPPNRQQETQYF

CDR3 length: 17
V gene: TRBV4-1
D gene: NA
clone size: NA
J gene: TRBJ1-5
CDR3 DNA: TGCGCCAGCAGCCAAGCCCCGGGGGGTACCACCGATCAGCCCCAGCATTTT
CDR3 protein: CASSQAPGGTTDQPQHF

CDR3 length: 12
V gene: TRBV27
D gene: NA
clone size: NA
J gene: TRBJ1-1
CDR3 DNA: TGTGCCAGCACTGCCGGGGGGACTGAAGCTTTCTTT
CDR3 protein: CASTAGGTEAFF

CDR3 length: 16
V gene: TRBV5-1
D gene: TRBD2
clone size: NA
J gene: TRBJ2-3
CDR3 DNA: TGCGCCAGCAGCTTGGCGGCGGGGGGGCCGTGGGATACGCAGTATTTT
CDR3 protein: CASSLAAGGPWDTQYF

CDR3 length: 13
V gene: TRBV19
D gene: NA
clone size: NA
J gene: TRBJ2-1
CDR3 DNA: TGTGCCAGTAGTATGGGGAGTCGCAATGAGCAGTTCTTC
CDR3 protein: CASSMGSRNEQFF

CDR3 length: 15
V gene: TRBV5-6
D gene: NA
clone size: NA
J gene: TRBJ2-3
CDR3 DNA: TGTGCCAGTCGGCGGCGCCCAGTCGGCCCAGATACGCAGTATTTT
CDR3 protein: CASRRRPVGPDTQYF

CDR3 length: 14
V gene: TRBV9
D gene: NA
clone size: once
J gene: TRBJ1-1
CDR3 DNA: TGTGCCAGCAGCCTCCTCCGGGGGAACACTGAAGCTTTCTTT
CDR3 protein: CASSLLRGNTEAFF

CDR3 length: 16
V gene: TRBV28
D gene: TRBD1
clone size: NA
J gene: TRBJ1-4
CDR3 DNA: TGTGCCAGCTCATGGTTCCAGGGGGAATCTGGTGGAAAACTGTTTTTT
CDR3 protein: CASSWFQGESGGKLFF

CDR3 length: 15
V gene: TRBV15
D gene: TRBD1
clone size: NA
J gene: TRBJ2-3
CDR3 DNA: TGTGCCACCAGCGGGGGGACAGGGAGCACAGATACGCAGTATTTT
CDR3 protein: CATSGGTGSTDTQYF

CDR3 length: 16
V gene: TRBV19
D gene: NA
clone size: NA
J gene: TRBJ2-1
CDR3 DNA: TGTGCCAGTAGTGGGGGCTGGGCGAGCTCCTACAATGAGCAGTTCTTC
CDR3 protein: CASSGGWASSYNEQFF

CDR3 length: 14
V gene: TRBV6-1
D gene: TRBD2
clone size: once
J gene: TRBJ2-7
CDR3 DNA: TGTGCCAGCAGTACCCTAGCGGGTCCCTACGAGCAGTACTTC
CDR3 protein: CASSTLAGPYEQYF

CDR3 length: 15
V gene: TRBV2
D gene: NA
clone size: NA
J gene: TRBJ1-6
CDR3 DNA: TGTGCCAGCACCCCCCAGGGCCAATATAATTCACCCCTCCACTTT
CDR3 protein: CASTPQGQYNSPLHF

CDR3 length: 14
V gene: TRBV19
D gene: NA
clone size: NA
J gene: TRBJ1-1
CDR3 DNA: TGTGCCAGACCGTTGACGGGGTTTGACACTGAAGCTTTCTTT
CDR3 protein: CARPLTGFDTEAFF

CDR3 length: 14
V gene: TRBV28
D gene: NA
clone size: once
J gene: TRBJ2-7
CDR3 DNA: TGTGCCAGCAGCCTTACCAGGGGGAGGTACGAGCAGTACTTC
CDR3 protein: CASSLTRGRYEQYF

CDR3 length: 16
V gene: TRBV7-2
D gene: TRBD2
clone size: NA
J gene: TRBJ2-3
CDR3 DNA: TGTGCCAGCAGCTCGGGGACTGGCGGGAGAGGCGATACGCAGTATTTT
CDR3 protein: CASSSGTGGRGDTQYF

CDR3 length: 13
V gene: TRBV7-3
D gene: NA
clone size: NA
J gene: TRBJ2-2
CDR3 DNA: TGTGCCAGCAGCCCCATGAACACCGGGGAGCTGTTTTTT
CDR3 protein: CASSPMNTGELFF

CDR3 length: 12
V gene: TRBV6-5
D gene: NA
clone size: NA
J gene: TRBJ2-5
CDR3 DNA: TGTGCCAGCAGCTCACTACGGGAGACCCAGTACTTC
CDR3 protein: CASSSLRETQYF

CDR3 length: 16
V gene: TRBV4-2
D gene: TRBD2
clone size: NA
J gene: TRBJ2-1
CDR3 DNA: TGTGCCAGCAGCCACAATCTAGCGGGGGATTACAATGAGCAGTTCTTC
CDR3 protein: CASSHNLAGDYNEQFF

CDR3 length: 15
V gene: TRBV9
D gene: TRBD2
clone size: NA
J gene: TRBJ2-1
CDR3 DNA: TGTGCCAGCAGCGTAGTCAGCGGGGGCGGGGGTGAGCAGTTCTTC
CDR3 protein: CASSVVSGGGGEQFF

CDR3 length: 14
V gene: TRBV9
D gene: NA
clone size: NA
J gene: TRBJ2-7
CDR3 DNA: TGTGCCAGCAGCGTAGAGAGCGAGGTCTACGAGCAGTACTTC
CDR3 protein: CASSVESEVYEQYF

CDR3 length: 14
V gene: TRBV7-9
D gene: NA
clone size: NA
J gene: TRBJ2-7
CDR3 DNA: TGTGCCAGCAGCTTAGAGTCAGGGTTCTACGAGCAGTACTTC
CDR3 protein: CASSLESGFYEQYF

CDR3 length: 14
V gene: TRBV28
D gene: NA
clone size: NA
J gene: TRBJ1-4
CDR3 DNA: TGTGCCAGCAGTTTATTGGGGGGAAGTGAAAAACTGTTTTTT
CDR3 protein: CASSLLGGSEKLFF

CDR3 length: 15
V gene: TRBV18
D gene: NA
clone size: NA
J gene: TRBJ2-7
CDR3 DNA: TGTGCCAGCTCACCACCGGGCAGGGATGCCCACGAGCAGTACTTC
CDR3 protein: CASSPPGRDAHEQYF